This T cell receptor (beta chain) is from a study of cytomegalovirus exposure and HLA in healthy donors. Findings and caveats of the study: Most sequenced TCRs were rare (though some public TCRs occurred in many donors). CMV antigen specificity was confirmed in vitro for three CMV-associated chains. The authors enumerated around 150 TCR beta chains as linked to cytomegalovirus.

Per the germline V gene, CDR1 is MNHNS and CDR2 is SASEGT. V gave up 2 bases and J gave up 6 bases; unmatched junction bases: 6. The length of the CDR3 is 15 residues. On this clone itself: Its target is not known.

Method: immunoSEQ multiplex PCR; TCRdb's copy keeps in-frame clones and lacks some. The top ten clones hold about 1% of a sample with some 320,000 clones, 87% of them seen once. The source is a woman in her 30s in good health and CMV-seropositive. The chain carries TRBV6-1 and TRBJ1-5; 8 nucleotides match TRBD1. The source material was PBMCs. The CDR3 loop is CASSERQGIIQPQHF. CDR3 DNA sequence: TGTGCCAGCAGTGAACGACAGGGGATAATTCAGCCCCAGCATTTT.